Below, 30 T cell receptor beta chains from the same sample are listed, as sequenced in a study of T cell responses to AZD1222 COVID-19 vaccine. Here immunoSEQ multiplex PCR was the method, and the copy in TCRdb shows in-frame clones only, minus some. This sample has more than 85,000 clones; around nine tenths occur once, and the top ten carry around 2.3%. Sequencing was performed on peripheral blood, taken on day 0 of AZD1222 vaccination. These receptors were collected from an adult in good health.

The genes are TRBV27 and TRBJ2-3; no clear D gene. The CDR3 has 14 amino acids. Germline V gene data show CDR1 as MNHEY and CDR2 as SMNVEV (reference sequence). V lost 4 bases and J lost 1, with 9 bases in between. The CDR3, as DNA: TGTGCCAGCAGTTCGGGTCCCGGCACAGATACGCAGTATTTT. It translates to CASSSGPGTDTQYF.

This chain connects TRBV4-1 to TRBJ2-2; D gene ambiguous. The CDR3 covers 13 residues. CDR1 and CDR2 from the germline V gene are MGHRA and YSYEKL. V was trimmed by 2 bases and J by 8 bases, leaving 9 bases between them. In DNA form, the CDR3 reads TGCGCCAGCAGCCAAAGTGGTTTGGGGGAGCTGTTTTTT. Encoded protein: CASSQSGLGELFF.

The CDR3, as DNA: TGTGCCAGCCAGGGAGGGGGCCTTGGCTACACCTTC. Amino acids: CASQGGGLGYTF. The V call is TRBV6-5, the J call TRBJ1-2; 7 bases are a match to TRBD1. The CDR3 contains 12 residues. The V and J ends lost 8 bases and 7 bases, in that order; junction bases with no gene match: 7. The germline CDR1 and CDR2 sequences are MNHEY and SVGAGI.

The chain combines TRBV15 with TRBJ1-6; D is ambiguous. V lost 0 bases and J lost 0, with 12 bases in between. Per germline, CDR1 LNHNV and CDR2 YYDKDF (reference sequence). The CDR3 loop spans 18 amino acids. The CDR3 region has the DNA TGTGCCACCAGCAGAGAAGGCTCGACATCCTCCTATAATTCACCCCTCCACTTT. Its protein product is CATSREGSTSSYNSPLHF.

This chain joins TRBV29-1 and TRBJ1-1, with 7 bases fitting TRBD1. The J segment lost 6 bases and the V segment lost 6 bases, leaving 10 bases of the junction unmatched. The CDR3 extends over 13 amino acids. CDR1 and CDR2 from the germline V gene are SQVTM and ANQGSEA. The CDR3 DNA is TGCAGCGTCCCCCTGCAGGGGGACCCTGAAGCTTTCTTT. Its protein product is CSVPLQGDPEAFF.

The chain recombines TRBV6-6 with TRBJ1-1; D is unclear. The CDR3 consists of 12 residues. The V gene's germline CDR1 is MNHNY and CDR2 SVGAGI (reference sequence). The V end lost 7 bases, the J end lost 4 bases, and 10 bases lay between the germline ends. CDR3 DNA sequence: TGTGCCAGCACCCTTGGTCGCACTGAAGCTTTCTTT. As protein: CASTLGRTEAFF.

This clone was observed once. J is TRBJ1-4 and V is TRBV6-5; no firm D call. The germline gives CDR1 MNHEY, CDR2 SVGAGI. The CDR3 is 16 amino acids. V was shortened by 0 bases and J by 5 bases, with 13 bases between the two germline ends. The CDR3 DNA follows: TGTGCCAGCAGTTACTCCCGTCGGGGATTAAATGAAAAACTGTTTTTT. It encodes CASSYSRRGLNEKLFF.

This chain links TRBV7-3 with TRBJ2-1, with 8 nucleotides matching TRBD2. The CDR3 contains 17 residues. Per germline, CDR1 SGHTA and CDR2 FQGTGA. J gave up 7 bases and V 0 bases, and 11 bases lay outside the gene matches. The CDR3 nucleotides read TGTGCCAGCAGCTTAACGAGGGTTAGCGGGGCAGGTAATGAGCAGTTCTTC. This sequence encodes CASSLTRVSGAGNEQFF.

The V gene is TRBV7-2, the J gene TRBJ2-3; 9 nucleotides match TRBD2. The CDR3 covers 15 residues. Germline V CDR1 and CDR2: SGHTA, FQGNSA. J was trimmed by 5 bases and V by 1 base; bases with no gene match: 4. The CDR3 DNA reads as TGTGCCAGCAGCTTAGAGACTAGCGGCGGAGATACGCAGTATTTT. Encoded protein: CASSLETSGGDTQYF.

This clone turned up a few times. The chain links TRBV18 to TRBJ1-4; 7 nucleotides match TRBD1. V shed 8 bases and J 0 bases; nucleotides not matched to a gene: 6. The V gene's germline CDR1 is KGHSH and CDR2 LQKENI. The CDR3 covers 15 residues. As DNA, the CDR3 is TGTGCCAGCAGCTACAGGGGACCAACTAATGAAAAACTGTTTTTT. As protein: CASSYRGPTNEKLFF.

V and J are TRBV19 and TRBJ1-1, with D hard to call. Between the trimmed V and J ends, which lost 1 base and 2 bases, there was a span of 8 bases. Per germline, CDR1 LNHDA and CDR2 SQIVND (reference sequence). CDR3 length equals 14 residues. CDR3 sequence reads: CASSIARGNTEAFF. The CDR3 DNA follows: TGTGCCAGTAGTATAGCCCGGGGAAACACTGAAGCTTTCTTT. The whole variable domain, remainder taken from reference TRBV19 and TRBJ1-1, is DGGITQSPKYLFRKEGQNVTLSCEQNLNHDAMYWYRQDPGQGLRLIYYSQIVNDFQKGDIAEGYSVSREKKESFPLTVTSAQKNPTAFYLCASSIARGNTEAFFGQGTRLTVV.

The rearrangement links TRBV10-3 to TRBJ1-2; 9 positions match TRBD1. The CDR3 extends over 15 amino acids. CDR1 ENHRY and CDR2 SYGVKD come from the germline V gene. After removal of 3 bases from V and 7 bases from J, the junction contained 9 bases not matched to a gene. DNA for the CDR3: TGTGCCATCAGTGAACCCAGGACAGGGGTTGGTGGCTACACCTTC. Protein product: CAISEPRTGVGGYTF.

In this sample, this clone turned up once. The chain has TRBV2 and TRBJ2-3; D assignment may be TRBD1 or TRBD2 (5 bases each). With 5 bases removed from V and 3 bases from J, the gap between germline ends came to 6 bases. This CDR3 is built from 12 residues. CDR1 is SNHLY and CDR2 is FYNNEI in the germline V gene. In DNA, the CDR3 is TGTGCCAGCAGTTGGGGGACAGATACGCAGTATTTT. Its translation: CASSWGTDTQYF.

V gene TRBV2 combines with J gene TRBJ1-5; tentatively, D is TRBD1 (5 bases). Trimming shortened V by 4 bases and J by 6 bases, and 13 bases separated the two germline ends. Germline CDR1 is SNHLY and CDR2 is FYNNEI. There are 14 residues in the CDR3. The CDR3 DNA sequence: TGTGCCAGCAGTGTGGCAGGGCGGGGTCAGCCCCAGCATTTT. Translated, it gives CASSVAGRGQPQHF.

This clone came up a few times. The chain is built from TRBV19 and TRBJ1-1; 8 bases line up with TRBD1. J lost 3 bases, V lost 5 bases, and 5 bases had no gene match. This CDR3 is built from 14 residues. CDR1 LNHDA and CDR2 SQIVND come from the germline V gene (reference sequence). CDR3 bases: TGTGCCAGTAGTCATCAGGGGGCTGACACTGAAGCTTTCTTT. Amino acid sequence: CASSHQGADTEAFF.

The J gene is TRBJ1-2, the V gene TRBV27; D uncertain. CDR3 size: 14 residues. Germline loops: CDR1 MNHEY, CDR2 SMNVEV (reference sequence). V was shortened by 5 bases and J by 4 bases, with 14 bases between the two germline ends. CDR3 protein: CASSGGGPFYGYTF. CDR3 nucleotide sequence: TGTGCCAGCAGTGGAGGCGGGCCCTTCTATGGCTACACCTTC.

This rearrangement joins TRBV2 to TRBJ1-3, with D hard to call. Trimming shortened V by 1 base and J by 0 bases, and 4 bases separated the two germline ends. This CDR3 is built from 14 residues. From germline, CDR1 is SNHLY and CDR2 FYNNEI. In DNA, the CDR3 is TGTGCCAGCAGTGAAGGAGGCTCTGGAAACACCATATATTTT. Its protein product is CASSEGGSGNTIYF.

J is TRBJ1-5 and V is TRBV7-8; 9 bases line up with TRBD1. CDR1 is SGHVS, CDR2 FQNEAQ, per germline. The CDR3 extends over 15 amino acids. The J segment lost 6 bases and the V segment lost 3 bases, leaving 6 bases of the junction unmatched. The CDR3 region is CASSLTGGLGQPQHF. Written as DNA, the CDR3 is TGTGCCAGCAGCTTGACAGGGGGTCTGGGTCAGCCCCAGCATTTT.

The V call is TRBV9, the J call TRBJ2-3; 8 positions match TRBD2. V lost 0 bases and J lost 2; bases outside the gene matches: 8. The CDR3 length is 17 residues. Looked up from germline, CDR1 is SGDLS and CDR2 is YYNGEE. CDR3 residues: CASSVAGRGELTDTQYF. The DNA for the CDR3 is TGTGCCAGCAGCGTAGCTGGGCGGGGGGAACTCACAGATACGCAGTATTTT.

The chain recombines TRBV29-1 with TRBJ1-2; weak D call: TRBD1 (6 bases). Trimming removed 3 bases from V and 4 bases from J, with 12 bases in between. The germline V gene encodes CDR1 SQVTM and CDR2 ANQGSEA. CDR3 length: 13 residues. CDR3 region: CSVEGAGLYGYTF. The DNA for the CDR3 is TGCAGCGTTGAGGGGGCAGGACTCTATGGCTACACCTTC.

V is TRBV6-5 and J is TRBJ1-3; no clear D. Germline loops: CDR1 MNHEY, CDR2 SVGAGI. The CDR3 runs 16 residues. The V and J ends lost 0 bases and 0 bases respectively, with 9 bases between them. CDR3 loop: CASSYSPWSSGNTIYF. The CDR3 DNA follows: TGTGCCAGCAGTTACTCCCCCTGGAGCTCTGGAAACACCATATATTTT.

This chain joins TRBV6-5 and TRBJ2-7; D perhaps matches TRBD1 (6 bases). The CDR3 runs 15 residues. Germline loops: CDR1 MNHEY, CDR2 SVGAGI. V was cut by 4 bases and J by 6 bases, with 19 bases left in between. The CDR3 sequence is CASSSLSGTNPEQYF. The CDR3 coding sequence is TGTGCCAGCAGTTCCCTCTCCGGGACAAACCCCGAGCAGTACTTC.

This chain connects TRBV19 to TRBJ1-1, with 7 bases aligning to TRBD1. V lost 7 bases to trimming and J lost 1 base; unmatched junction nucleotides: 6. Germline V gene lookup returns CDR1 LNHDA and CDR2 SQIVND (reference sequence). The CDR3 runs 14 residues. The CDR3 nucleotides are TGTGCCAGTAAGGGAACAGGGGAGAACACTGAAGCTTTCTTT. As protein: CASKGTGENTEAFF. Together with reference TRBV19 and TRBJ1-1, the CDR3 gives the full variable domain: DGGITQSPKYLFRKEGQNVTLSCEQNLNHDAMYWYRQDPGQGLRLIYYSQIVNDFQKGDIAEGYSVSREKKESFPLTVTSAQKNPTAFYLCASKGTGENTEAFFGQGTRLTVV.

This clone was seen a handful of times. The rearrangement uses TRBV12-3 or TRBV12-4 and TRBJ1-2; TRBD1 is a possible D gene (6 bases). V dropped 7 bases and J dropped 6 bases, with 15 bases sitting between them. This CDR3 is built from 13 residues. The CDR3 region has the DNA TGTGCCAGCACTATAGGGGGGCTGGATGGCTACACCTTC. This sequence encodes CASTIGGLDGYTF.

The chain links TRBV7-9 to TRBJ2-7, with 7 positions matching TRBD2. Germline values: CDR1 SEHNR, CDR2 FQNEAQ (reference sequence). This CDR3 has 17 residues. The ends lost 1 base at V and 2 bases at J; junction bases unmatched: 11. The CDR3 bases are TGTGCCAGCAGCTTAGGTTCTTCCGCGGGGGATCCCTACGAGCAGTACTTC. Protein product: CASSLGSSAGDPYEQYF.

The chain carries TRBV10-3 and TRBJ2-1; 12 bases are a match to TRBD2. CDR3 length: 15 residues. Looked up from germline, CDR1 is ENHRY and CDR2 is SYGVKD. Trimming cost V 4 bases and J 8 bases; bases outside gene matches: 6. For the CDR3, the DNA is TGTGCCATCAGTGGGATGACTAGCGGGAGCGATGAGCAGTTCTTC. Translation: CAISGMTSGSDEQFF.

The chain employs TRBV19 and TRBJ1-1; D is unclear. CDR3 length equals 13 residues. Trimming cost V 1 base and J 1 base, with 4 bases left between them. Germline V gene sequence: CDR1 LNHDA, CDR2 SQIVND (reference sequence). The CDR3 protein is CASSIGENTEAFF. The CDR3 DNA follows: TGTGCCAGTAGTATAGGTGAGAACACTGAAGCTTTCTTT.

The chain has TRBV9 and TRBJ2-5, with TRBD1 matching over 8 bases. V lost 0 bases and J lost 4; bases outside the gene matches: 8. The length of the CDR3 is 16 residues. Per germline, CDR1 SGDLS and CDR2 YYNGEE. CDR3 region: CASSVGGQAMAETQYF. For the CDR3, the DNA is TGTGCCAGCAGCGTAGGGGGACAGGCCATGGCAGAGACCCAGTACTTC.

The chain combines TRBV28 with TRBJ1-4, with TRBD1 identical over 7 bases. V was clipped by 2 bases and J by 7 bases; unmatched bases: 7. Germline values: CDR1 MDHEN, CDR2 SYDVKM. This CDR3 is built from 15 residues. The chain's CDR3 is CASSLTTGVGEKLFF. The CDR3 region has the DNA TGTGCCAGCAGTTTAACTACAGGGGTGGGTGAAAAACTGTTTTTT.

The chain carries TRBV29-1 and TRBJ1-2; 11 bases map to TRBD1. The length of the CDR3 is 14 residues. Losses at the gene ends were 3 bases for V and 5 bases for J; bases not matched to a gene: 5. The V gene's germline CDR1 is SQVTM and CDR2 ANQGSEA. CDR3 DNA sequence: TGCAGCGTTGACCTTGGGACAGGGGGATATGGCTACACCTTC. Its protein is CSVDLGTGGYGYTF.